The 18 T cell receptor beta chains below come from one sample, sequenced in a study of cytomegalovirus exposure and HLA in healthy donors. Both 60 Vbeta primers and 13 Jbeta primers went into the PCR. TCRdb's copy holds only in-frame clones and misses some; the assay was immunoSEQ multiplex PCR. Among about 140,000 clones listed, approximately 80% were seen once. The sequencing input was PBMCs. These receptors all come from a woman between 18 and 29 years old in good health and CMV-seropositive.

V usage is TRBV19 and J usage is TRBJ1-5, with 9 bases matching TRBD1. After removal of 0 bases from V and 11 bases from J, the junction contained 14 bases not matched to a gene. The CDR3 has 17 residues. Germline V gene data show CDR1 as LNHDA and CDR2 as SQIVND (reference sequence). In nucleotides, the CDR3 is TGTGCCAGTAGTATAGATGGGACAGGGAGATCTCCCAGGGCCCAGCATTTT. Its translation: CASSIDGTGRSPRAQHF.

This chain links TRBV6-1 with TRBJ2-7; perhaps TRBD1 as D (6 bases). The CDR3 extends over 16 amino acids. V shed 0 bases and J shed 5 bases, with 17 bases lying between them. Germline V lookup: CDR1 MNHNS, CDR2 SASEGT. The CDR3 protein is CASSEAKGTFGNEQYF. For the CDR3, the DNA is TGTGCCAGCAGTGAAGCAAAGGGGACATTCGGCAACGAGCAGTACTTC.

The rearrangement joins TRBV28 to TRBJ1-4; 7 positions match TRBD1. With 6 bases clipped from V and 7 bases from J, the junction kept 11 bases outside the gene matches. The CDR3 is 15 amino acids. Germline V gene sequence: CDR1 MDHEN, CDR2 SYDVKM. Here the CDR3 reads CASRLGAGTVEKLFF. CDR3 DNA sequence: TGTGCCAGCAGACTCGGGGCCGGGACAGTTGAAAAACTGTTTTTT.

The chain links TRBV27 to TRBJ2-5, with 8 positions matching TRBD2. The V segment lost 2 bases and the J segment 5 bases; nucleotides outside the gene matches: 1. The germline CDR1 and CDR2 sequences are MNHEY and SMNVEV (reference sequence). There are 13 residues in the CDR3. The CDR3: CASSLTGGETQYF. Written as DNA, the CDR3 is TGTGCCAGCAGTTTAACGGGGGGGGAGACCCAGTACTTC.

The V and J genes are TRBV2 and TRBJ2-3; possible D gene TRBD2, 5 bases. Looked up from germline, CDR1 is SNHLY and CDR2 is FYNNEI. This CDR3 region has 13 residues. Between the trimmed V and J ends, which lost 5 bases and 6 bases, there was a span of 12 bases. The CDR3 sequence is CASSFRRGDTQYF. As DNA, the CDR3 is TGTGCCAGCAGTTTCAGGAGAGGGGATACGCAGTATTTT.

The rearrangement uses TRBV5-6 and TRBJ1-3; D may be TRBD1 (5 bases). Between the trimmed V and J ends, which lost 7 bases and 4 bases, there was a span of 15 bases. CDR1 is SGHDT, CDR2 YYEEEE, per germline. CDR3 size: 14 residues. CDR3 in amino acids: CASRGTATGNTIYF. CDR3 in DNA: TGTGCCAGCCGCGGGACTGCCACGGGAAACACCATATATTTT.

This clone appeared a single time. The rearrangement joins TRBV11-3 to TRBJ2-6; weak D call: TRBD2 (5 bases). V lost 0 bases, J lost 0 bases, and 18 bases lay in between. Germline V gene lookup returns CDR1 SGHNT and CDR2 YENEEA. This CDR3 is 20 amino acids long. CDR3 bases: TGTGCCAGCAGCTTAGATGGTAGGTTTCTAGCCTACTCTGGGGCCAACGTCCTGACTTTC. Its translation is CASSLDGRFLAYSGANVLTF. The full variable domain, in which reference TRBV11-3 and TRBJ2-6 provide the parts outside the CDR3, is EAGVVQSPRYKIIEKKQPVAFWCNPISGHNTLYWYLQNLGQGPELLIRYENEEAVDDSQLPKDRFSAERLKGVDSTLKIQPAELGDSAVYLCASSLDGRFLAYSGANVLTFGAGSRLTVL.

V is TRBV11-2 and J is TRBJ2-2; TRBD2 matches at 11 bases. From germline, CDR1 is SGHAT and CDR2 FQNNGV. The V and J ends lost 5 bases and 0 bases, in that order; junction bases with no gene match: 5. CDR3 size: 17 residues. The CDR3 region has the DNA TGTGCCAGCAGCCCGGGACTAGCGGTGACGAACACCGGGGAGCTGTTTTTT. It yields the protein CASSPGLAVTNTGELFF. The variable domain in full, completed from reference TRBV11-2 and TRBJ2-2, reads EAGVAQSPRYKIIEKRQSVAFWCNPISGHATLYWYQQILGQGPKLLIQFQNNGVVDDSQLPKDRFSAERLKGVDSTLKIQPAKLEDSAVYLCASSPGLAVTNTGELFFGEGSRLTVL.

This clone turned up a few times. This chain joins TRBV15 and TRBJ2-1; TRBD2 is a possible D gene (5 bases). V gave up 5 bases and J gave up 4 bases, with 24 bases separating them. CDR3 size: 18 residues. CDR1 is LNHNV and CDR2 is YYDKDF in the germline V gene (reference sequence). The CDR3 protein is CATSPPWMESGTYNEQFF. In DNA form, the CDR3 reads TGTGCCACCAGCCCCCCGTGGATGGAAAGCGGTACTTACAATGAGCAGTTCTTC.

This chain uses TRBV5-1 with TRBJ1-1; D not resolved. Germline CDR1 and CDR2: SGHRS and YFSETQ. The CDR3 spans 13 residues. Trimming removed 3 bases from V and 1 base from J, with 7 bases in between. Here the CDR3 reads CASSSSQNTEAFF. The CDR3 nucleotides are TGCGCCAGCAGCTCTTCACAGAACACTGAAGCTTTCTTT.

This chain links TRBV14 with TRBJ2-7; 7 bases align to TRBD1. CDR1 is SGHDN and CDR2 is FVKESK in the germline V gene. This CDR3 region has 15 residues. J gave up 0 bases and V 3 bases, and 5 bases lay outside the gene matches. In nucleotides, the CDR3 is TGTGCCAGCAGCCAGACAGGGAGAAGCTCCTACGAGCAGTACTTC. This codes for CASSQTGRSSYEQYF.

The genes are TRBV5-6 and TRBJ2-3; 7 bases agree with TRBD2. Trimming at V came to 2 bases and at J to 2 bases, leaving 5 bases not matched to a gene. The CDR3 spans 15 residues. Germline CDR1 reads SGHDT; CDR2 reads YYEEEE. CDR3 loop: CASSFASGDTDTQYF. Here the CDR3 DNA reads TGTGCCAGCAGCTTTGCAAGCGGGGACACAGATACGCAGTATTTT.

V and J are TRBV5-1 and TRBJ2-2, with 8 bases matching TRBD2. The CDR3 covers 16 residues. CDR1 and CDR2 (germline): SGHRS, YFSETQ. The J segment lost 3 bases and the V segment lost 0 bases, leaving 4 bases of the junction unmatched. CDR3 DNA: TGCGCCAGCAGCTTGGCCGCGGGAGGTGACACCGGGGAGCTGTTTTTT. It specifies CASSLAAGGDTGELFF.

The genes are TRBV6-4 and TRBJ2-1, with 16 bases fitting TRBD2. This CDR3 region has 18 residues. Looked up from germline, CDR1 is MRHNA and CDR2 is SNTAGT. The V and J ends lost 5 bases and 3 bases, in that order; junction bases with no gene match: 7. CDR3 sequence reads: CASSRGTSGGAGYNEQFF. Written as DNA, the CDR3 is TGTGCCAGCAGTAGGGGGACTAGCGGGGGGGCCGGCTACAATGAGCAGTTCTTC.

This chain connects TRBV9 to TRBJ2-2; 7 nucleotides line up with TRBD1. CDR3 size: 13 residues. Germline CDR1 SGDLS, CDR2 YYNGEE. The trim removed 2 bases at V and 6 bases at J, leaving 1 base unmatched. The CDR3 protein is CASSVTGAGELFF. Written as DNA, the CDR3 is TGTGCCAGCAGCGTTACAGGGGCCGGGGAGCTGTTTTTT. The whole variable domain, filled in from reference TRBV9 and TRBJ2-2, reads DSGVTQTPKHLITATGQRVTLRCSPRSGDLSVYWYQQSLDQGLQFLIQYYNGEERAKGNILERFSAQQFPDLHSELNLSSLELGDSALYFCASSVTGAGELFFGEGSRLTVL.

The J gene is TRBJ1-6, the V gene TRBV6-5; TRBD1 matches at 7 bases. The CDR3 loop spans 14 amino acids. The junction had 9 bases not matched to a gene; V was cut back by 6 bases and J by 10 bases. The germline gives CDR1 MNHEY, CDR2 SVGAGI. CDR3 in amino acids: CASSDRVKDSPLHF. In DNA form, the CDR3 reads TGTGCCAGCAGCGACAGGGTGAAGGACTCACCCCTCCACTTT.

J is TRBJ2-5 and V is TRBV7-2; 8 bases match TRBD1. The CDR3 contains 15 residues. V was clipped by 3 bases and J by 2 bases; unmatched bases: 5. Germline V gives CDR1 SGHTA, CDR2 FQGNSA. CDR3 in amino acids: CASSFRTGTQETQYF. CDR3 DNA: TGTGCCAGCAGCTTCCGGACAGGGACACAAGAGACCCAGTACTTC.

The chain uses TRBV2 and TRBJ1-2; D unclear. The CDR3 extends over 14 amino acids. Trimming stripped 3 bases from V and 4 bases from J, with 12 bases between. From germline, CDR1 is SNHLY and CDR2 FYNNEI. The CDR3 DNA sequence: TGTGCCAGCAGTGACGGGTGGGGAGGCTATGGCTACACCTTC. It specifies CASSDGWGGYGYTF.